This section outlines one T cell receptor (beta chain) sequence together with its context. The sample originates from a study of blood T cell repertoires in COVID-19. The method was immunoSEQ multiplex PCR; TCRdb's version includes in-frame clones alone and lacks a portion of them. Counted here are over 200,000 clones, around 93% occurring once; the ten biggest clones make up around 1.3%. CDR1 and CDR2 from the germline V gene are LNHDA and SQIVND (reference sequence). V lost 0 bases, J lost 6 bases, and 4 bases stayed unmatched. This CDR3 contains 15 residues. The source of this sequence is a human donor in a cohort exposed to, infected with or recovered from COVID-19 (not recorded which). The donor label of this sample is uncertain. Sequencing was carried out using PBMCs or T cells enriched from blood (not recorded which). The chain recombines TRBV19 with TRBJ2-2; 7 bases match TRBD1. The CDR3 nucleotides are TGTGCCAGTAGTATAGAAGGGGGCGCGGCCGGGGAGCTGTTTTTT. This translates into CASSIEGGAAGELFF.